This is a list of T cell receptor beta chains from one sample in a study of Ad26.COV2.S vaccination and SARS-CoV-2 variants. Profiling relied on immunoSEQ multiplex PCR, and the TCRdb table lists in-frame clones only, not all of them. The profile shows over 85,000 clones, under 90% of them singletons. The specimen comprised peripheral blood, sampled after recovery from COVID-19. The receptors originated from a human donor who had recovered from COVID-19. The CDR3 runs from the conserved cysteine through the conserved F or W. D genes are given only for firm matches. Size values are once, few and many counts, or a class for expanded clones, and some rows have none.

cdr3_nt: TGTGCCAGCAGCCGGGGAGGGCCGGGGCAAGAGACCCAGTACTTC
cdr3_aa: CASSRGGPGQETQYF
d_call: TRBD2
clone_size: medium-sized
j_call: TRBJ2-5
v_call: TRBV7-3

cdr3_nt: TGTGCCAGCAGTCCAACACCGAATCAGCCCCAGCATTTT
cdr3_aa: CASSPTPNQPQHF
d_call: -
clone_size: -
j_call: TRBJ1-5
v_call: TRBV6-2/TRBV6-3

cdr3_nt: TGTGCCAGTAGTATACTCTCTAGCGGGAGGGGCGCCGGGGAGCTGTTTTTT
cdr3_aa: CASSILSSGRGAGELFF
d_call: TRBD2
clone_size: -
j_call: TRBJ2-2
v_call: TRBV19

cdr3_nt: TGTGCCAGCAGCTTAGACACGGGAATCGGCGAGCAGTTCTTC
cdr3_aa: CASSLDTGIGEQFF
d_call: -
clone_size: -
j_call: TRBJ2-1
v_call: TRBV7-2

cdr3_nt: TGCGCCAGCAGTGAGGGCCCGAGGAGTAGCGGGATCACAGATACGCAGTATTTT
cdr3_aa: CASSEGPRSSGITDTQYF
d_call: TRBD2
clone_size: -
j_call: TRBJ2-3
v_call: TRBV10-2

cdr3_nt: TGTGCCAGCAGCCCACTTAGATGGGGGGACCCTTTC
cdr3_aa: CASSPLRWGDPF
d_call: -
clone_size: -
j_call: TRBJ1-2
v_call: TRBV9

cdr3_nt: TGTGCCAGCAGTTTTATCAACCCTCCCGAGCAGTACTTC
cdr3_aa: CASSFINPPEQYF
d_call: -
clone_size: once
j_call: TRBJ2-7
v_call: TRBV27

cdr3_nt: TGTGCCAGCAGCTTCGGGCCGTGGGGCGAGCAGTACTTC
cdr3_aa: CASSFGPWGEQYF
d_call: -
clone_size: -
j_call: TRBJ2-7
v_call: TRBV5-4

cdr3_nt: TGTGCCAGTAGTATAGTAGTAAGGGTTGCTCAGCCCCAGCATTTT
cdr3_aa: CASSIVVRVAQPQHF
d_call: -
clone_size: -
j_call: TRBJ1-5
v_call: TRBV19

cdr3_nt: TGTGCCAGCTTCGGGGACCCTTACAATGAGCAGTTCTTC
cdr3_aa: CASFGDPYNEQFF
d_call: -
clone_size: -
j_call: TRBJ2-1
v_call: TRBV6-5

cdr3_nt: TGTGCCATCAGTGAGGGGAGGACAGGGGGCTACGAGACCCAGTACTTC
cdr3_aa: CAISEGRTGGYETQYF
d_call: TRBD1
clone_size: -
j_call: TRBJ2-5
v_call: TRBV10-3

cdr3_nt: TGCGCCAGCAGGGTGGGGACCTACAATGAGCAGTTCTTC
cdr3_aa: CASRVGTYNEQFF
d_call: -
clone_size: -
j_call: TRBJ2-1
v_call: TRBV5-1

cdr3_nt: TGCGCCAGCAGTCAACGGGACAGGGCATCGGATCAGCCCCAGCATTTT
cdr3_aa: CASSQRDRASDQPQHF
d_call: TRBD1
clone_size: -
j_call: TRBJ1-5
v_call: TRBV23-1

cdr3_nt: TGTGCCAGCAGTAAGACAGGGACGAACTATGGCTACACCTTC
cdr3_aa: CASSKTGTNYGYTF
d_call: TRBD1
clone_size: -
j_call: TRBJ1-2
v_call: TRBV6-2/TRBV6-3

cdr3_nt: TGTGCCAGCAGCCGTCGCGCCATGGATGAGCAGTTCTTC
cdr3_aa: CASSRRAMDEQFF
d_call: -
clone_size: -
j_call: TRBJ2-1
v_call: TRBV9

cdr3_nt: TGTGCCAGCAGTTTTGGTCAGGGTAACTTGAACACTGAAGCTTTCTTT
cdr3_aa: CASSFGQGNLNTEAFF
d_call: -
clone_size: many
j_call: TRBJ1-1
v_call: TRBV28

cdr3_nt: TGCGCCAGCAGCTTGGAGGGGAGGGGGCAAGATACGCAGTATTTT
cdr3_aa: CASSLEGRGQDTQYF
d_call: -
clone_size: -
j_call: TRBJ2-3
v_call: TRBV5-1

cdr3_nt: TGTGCCATCAGCCCTACAGGGGCGTCGGGCTCCTACAATGAGCAGTTCTTC
cdr3_aa: CAISPTGASGSYNEQFF
d_call: TRBD1
clone_size: -
j_call: TRBJ2-1
v_call: TRBV10-3

cdr3_nt: TGTGCCAGCAGTTCAATACAGGGGATCAATCAGCCCCAGCATTTT
cdr3_aa: CASSSIQGINQPQHF
d_call: TRBD1
clone_size: -
j_call: TRBJ1-5
v_call: TRBV28

cdr3_nt: TGTGCCAGCAGAAGGAACCGAAAGCAGTTCTTC
cdr3_aa: CASRRNRKQFF
d_call: -
clone_size: -
j_call: TRBJ2-1
v_call: TRBV7-9

cdr3_nt: TGTGCCAGCAGTTACGGTACTAGCGGGAGGAAGGATGAGCAGTTCTTC
cdr3_aa: CASSYGTSGRKDEQFF
d_call: TRBD2
clone_size: -
j_call: TRBJ2-1
v_call: TRBV6-2/TRBV6-3

cdr3_nt: TGTGCCAGCACTCGGGAAGTCTCTGGAAACACCATATATTTT
cdr3_aa: CASTREVSGNTIYF
d_call: -
clone_size: many
j_call: TRBJ1-3
v_call: TRBV2

cdr3_nt: TGCGCCAGCAGCCAAGATCCAGGGGAGGGCTACAATGAGCAGTTCTTC
cdr3_aa: CASSQDPGEGYNEQFF
d_call: -
clone_size: few
j_call: TRBJ2-1
v_call: TRBV4-1

cdr3_nt: TGTGCCAGCAGCTTAGGGGAGCTCCCCTACAATGAGCAGTTCTTC
cdr3_aa: CASSLGELPYNEQFF
d_call: -
clone_size: -
j_call: TRBJ2-1
v_call: TRBV11-3

cdr3_nt: TGTGCCAGTCACCGCGGGTTACAGGGGCGGACAGATACGCAGTATTTT
cdr3_aa: CASHRGLQGRTDTQYF
d_call: TRBD1
clone_size: -
j_call: TRBJ2-3
v_call: TRBV11-3

cdr3_nt: TGTGCCAGCAGACCCCTACTAGCGGGCCATTACAATGAGCAGTTCTTC
cdr3_aa: CASRPLLAGHYNEQFF
d_call: TRBD2
clone_size: -
j_call: TRBJ2-1
v_call: TRBV11-3

cdr3_nt: TGTGCCAGCATTATGGTTGGGGCGACAGATACGCAGTATTTT
cdr3_aa: CASIMVGATDTQYF
d_call: -
clone_size: -
j_call: TRBJ2-3
v_call: TRBV6-5

cdr3_nt: TGCAGTGCTAGTCAGCTAGCTCAAGAGACCCAGTACTTC
cdr3_aa: CSASQLAQETQYF
d_call: -
clone_size: -
j_call: TRBJ2-5
v_call: TRBV20-1

cdr3_nt: TGTGCCAGCAGCCATAGGACTAGCGGCTCCAGGGAGCAGTTCTTC
cdr3_aa: CASSHRTSGSREQFF
d_call: TRBD2
clone_size: -
j_call: TRBJ2-1
v_call: TRBV4-2

cdr3_nt: TGTGCCAGCAGCTTATGGGAGGGTCGAGGCAATCAGCCCCAGCATTTT
cdr3_aa: CASSLWEGRGNQPQHF
d_call: -
clone_size: -
j_call: TRBJ1-5
v_call: TRBV13

cdr3_nt: TGTGCCAGCAGCTTAGAACAGTATAATTCACCCCTCCACTTT
cdr3_aa: CASSLEQYNSPLHF
d_call: -
clone_size: many
j_call: TRBJ1-6
v_call: TRBV7-9

cdr3_nt: TGTGCTAGTGCCCTGGGGCCGAACACCGGGGAGCTGTTTTTT
cdr3_aa: CASALGPNTGELFF
d_call: -
clone_size: -
j_call: TRBJ2-2
v_call: TRBV12-5

cdr3_nt: TGTGCCAGTAGTATCTCGGACAGGAGAGCTTTCTTT
cdr3_aa: CASSISDRRAFF
d_call: TRBD1
clone_size: once
j_call: TRBJ1-1
v_call: TRBV19

cdr3_nt: TGTGCCAGCAGATCAGCGGGAGTCAGCTCCTACGAGCAGTACTTC
cdr3_aa: CASRSAGVSSYEQYF
d_call: TRBD2
clone_size: -
j_call: TRBJ2-7
v_call: TRBV28

cdr3_nt: TGTGCCACGCACCCCGGGACGGCAAATAATTCACCCCTCCACTTT
cdr3_aa: CATHPGTANNSPLHF
d_call: -
clone_size: -
j_call: TRBJ1-6
v_call: TRBV2

cdr3_nt: TGTGCCAGCAGTAACGACAGGGGAGGGTCACCCCTCCACTTT
cdr3_aa: CASSNDRGGSPLHF
d_call: TRBD1
clone_size: once
j_call: TRBJ1-6
v_call: TRBV7-9

cdr3_nt: TGTGCCAGCAGCGACAGCCAAGAGACCCAGTACTTC
cdr3_aa: CASSDSQETQYF
d_call: -
clone_size: -
j_call: TRBJ2-5
v_call: TRBV6-2/TRBV6-3

cdr3_nt: TGTGCCATCAGGGGGGACCGGGACAGGGTTGGAGGCTACACCTTC
cdr3_aa: CAIRGDRDRVGGYTF
d_call: TRBD1
clone_size: -
j_call: TRBJ1-2
v_call: TRBV10-3

cdr3_nt: TGTGCCAGCAGCGCTCGAGAAAGTTCGATGTACAATGAGCAGTTCTTC
cdr3_aa: CASSARESSMYNEQFF
d_call: -
clone_size: once
j_call: TRBJ2-1
v_call: TRBV11-3

cdr3_nt: TGCGCCAGCAGCTTCCCCCTAATCGGGGGGCCATACAATGAGCAGTTCTTC
cdr3_aa: CASSFPLIGGPYNEQFF
d_call: -
clone_size: -
j_call: TRBJ2-1
v_call: TRBV5-1

cdr3_nt: TGCGCCAGCAGCCGCCCATTTGAGCGGGCCGACAATGAGCAGTTCTTC
cdr3_aa: CASSRPFERADNEQFF
d_call: -
clone_size: -
j_call: TRBJ2-1
v_call: TRBV4-1

cdr3_nt: TGTGCCAGCAGCTTAGATTACAACACTGAAGCTTTCTTT
cdr3_aa: CASSLDYNTEAFF
d_call: -
clone_size: -
j_call: TRBJ1-1
v_call: TRBV11-2

cdr3_nt: TGTGCCAGCAGCTCGCGGACTAGCGTCTACTACGAGCAGTACTTC
cdr3_aa: CASSSRTSVYYEQYF
d_call: TRBD2
clone_size: -
j_call: TRBJ2-7
v_call: TRBV7-2

cdr3_nt: TGCAGTGCTAGTTGGGGGATCGGCGAGCAGTACTTC
cdr3_aa: CSASWGIGEQYF
d_call: -
clone_size: -
j_call: TRBJ2-7
v_call: TRBV20-1

cdr3_nt: TGTGCCAGCAACAGGGGGCGCGGGTACTACGAGCAGTACTTC
cdr3_aa: CASNRGRGYYEQYF
d_call: TRBD1
clone_size: -
j_call: TRBJ2-7
v_call: TRBV28

cdr3_nt: TGTGCCAGCGGGGGGGTCAGGGTAAACTATGGCTACACCTTC
cdr3_aa: CASGGVRVNYGYTF
d_call: -
clone_size: -
j_call: TRBJ1-2
v_call: TRBV6-5

cdr3_nt: TGTGCCAGCAGTTACTCGGCGGGCCCCGGGGAGCTGTTTTTT
cdr3_aa: CASSYSAGPGELFF
d_call: -
clone_size: -
j_call: TRBJ2-2
v_call: TRBV6-5

cdr3_nt: TGCGCCAGCAGTCAATCGTCGAGGCGGGGGACTAGCACAGATACGCAGTATTTT
cdr3_aa: CASSQSSRRGTSTDTQYF
d_call: TRBD2
clone_size: -
j_call: TRBJ2-3
v_call: TRBV23-1

cdr3_nt: TGTGCCAGCAGCCAAGCAGGGTCCGGGGAGCTGTTTTTT
cdr3_aa: CASSQAGSGELFF
d_call: -
clone_size: -
j_call: TRBJ2-2
v_call: TRBV3-1/TRBV3-2

cdr3_nt: TGTGCCAGCAGAAGGGGGGGAGGGTACGAGCAGTACTTC
cdr3_aa: CASRRGGGYEQYF
d_call: -
clone_size: -
j_call: TRBJ2-7
v_call: TRBV7-9

cdr3_nt: TGTGCCAGCACCCCAAGCGGGAGGGCCTACGAGCAGTACTTC
cdr3_aa: CASTPSGRAYEQYF
d_call: TRBD2
clone_size: once
j_call: TRBJ2-7
v_call: TRBV11-3

cdr3_nt: TGTGCCAGCAGTTTTACCAGGATGAACACTGAAGCTTTCTTT
cdr3_aa: CASSFTRMNTEAFF
d_call: -
clone_size: -
j_call: TRBJ1-1
v_call: TRBV28

cdr3_nt: TGCAGCGTTGTCTCGTATACCCGGGGCCATTACAATGAGCAGTTCTTC
cdr3_aa: CSVVSYTRGHYNEQFF
d_call: -
clone_size: -
j_call: TRBJ2-1
v_call: TRBV29-1

cdr3_nt: TGTGCCAGCTCACCAGGTCGGGACAGGGGATCTGGGCAGTACTTC
cdr3_aa: CASSPGRDRGSGQYF
d_call: TRBD1
clone_size: -
j_call: TRBJ2-7
v_call: TRBV18

cdr3_nt: TGTGCCAGCAGCTTAGCCCCTCTCCCAGGGGACGAGCAGTTCTTC
cdr3_aa: CASSLAPLPGDEQFF
d_call: -
clone_size: -
j_call: TRBJ2-1
v_call: TRBV7-3